This T cell receptor beta chain stems from a study of blood T cells in healthy people across ages. Primed by a sample-barcoded 5' primer and a J-beta primer mix, a second PCR proceeded for about 7 to 12 cycles. The study obtained at least 3 million CDR3-containing paired-end reads from every sample. Each CDR3 protein is one row after TCRdb ran MiXCR on the 5' RACE reads. The repertoire holds 1.6 million or so distinct CDR3 sequences, with roughly 30% as singletons. As for this clonotype: The conserved phenylalanine or tryptophan is not found at the CDR3 terminus, so this likely reflects a read error.

V was cut by 0 bases and J by 5 bases, with 10 bases left in between. The CDR3 spans 15 residues. V gene TRBV12-3 or TRBV12-4 combines with J gene TRBJ2-2; D perhaps matches TRBD1 (6 bases). This TCR came from a woman in her thirties in good health. Material for sequencing was blood. CDR3 in DNA: TGTGCCAGCAGTTTAGCTTTCAGGGGTACCGGGGAGCTGTTTTGT. Its protein product is CASSLAFRGTGELFC.